The rows below give T cell receptor beta chains drawn from one sample of a study of regulatory T cells in long-lasting Graves disease. TCRdb passed the multiplex PCR reads through MiXCR, listing each CDR3 protein once. The table includes 250,000 to 300,000 distinct CDR3 sequences, 22% detected once. The specimen was peripheral blood mononuclear cells (PBMCs), collected when the disease was refractory, from a patient treated with antithyroid drugs. The source is a female donor with Graves disease. Both conserved end residues are part of each CDR3. Fields, in order: clone size, D gene, J gene, V gene, CDR3 protein, CDR3 DNA. A D gene is named only where the DNA matches it firmly. Expanded clones get a size class; other rows say once, few or many, or leave the size out.

. | TRBD2 | TRBJ2-3 | TRBV12-3/TRBV12-4 | CASSVWGLAAITDTQYF | TGTGCCAGCAGCGTTTGGGGACTAGCGGCCATCACAGATACGCAGTATTTT
many | . | TRBJ1-2 | TRBV7-2 | CASSLGGGDYGYTF | TGTGCCAGCAGCTTAGGTGGAGGGGACTATGGCTACACCTTC
once | . | TRBJ2-1 | TRBV6-2/TRBV6-3 | CASSYSTLGHGTLNEQFF | TGTGCCAGCAGTTACTCGACGCTTGGACACGGGACTCTCAATGAGCAGTTCTTC
few | . | TRBJ2-7 | TRBV28 | CASSVQGPTYEQYF | TGTGCCAGCAGTGTACAGGGACCCACCTACGAGCAGTACTTC
many | TRBD1 | TRBJ2-4 | TRBV7-2 | CASSLAGSGGAPKNIQYF | TGTGCCAGCAGCTTAGCGGGTTCAGGGGGCGCCCCCAAAAACATTCAGTACTTC
. | . | TRBJ2-5 | TRBV7-3 | CASSLYGGTETQYF | TGTGCCAGCAGCTTATATGGGGGAACAGAGACCCAGTACTTC
. | . | TRBJ2-2 | TRBV3-1 | CASSQGSHTGELFF | TGTGCCAGCAGCCAAGGGTCACACACCGGGGAGCTGTTTTTT
few | . | TRBJ2-7 | TRBV4-2 | CASSQDGSPYEQYF | TGTGCCAGCAGCCAAGATGGCAGCCCCTACGAGCAGTACTTC
many | . | TRBJ1-1 | TRBV28 | CASSLRGGAMNTEAFF | TGTGCCAGCAGCCTCCGGGGCGGCGCTATGAACACTGAAGCTTTCTTT
many | TRBD2 | TRBJ2-5 | TRBV20-1 | CSAHPSGTQETQYF | TGCAGTGCTCACCCTAGCGGGACCCAAGAGACCCAGTACTTC
. | TRBD1 | TRBJ2-1 | TRBV7-9 | CASREPRGRLVNEQFF | TGTGCCAGCAGGGAACCCAGGGGGCGCCTAGTAAATGAGCAGTTCTTC
. | TRBD1 | TRBJ2-5 | TRBV7-2 | CASSSGHLGQSETQYF | TGTGCCAGCAGCTCAGGACACCTGGGACAGTCGGAGACCCAGTACTTC
. | TRBD2 | TRBJ2-4 | TRBV7-9 | CASSPRTSGRSNIQYF | TGTGCCAGCAGTCCTCGGACTAGCGGGAGGTCGAACATTCAGTACTTC
. | . | TRBJ2-2 | TRBV7-9 | CASSSIDRITITGELFF | TGTGCCAGCAGCTCCATCGACAGGATCACCATCACCGGGGAGCTGTTTTTT
. | TRBD1 | TRBJ1-1 | TRBV7-9 | CASSSGLQGAGGAFF | TGTGCCAGCAGCTCGGGCCTACAGGGGGCGGGGGGGGCTTTCTTT
many | TRBD1 | TRBJ2-7 | TRBV10-3 | CAITPGQGFYEQYF | TGTGCCATTACACCGGGACAGGGTTTCTACGAGCAGTACTTC
. | TRBD2 | TRBJ2-7 | TRBV19 | CASSIILAGAYEQYF | TGTGCCAGTAGTATCATACTAGCGGGAGCCTACGAGCAGTACTTC
. | TRBD1 | TRBJ1-5 | TRBV27 | CASRKGQGGSQPQHF | TGTGCCAGCAGAAAGGGACAGGGCGGCTCTCAGCCCCAGCATTTT
. | TRBD2 | TRBJ2-1 | TRBV14 | CASSRSGRNEQFF | TGTGCCAGCAGCCGTAGCGGGAGGAATGAGCAGTTCTTC
many | TRBD1 | TRBJ1-6 | TRBV5-5 | CASSWTGASYSPLHF | TGTGCCAGCAGCTGGACAGGGGCCTCATATTCACCCCTCCACTTT
many | . | TRBJ1-2 | TRBV28 | CASSPLSGWGYTF | TGTGCCAGCAGTCCCCTATCCGGGTGGGGCTACACCTTC
many | . | TRBJ2-7 | TRBV28 | CATTTSYEQYF | TGTGCCACCACTACTAGCTACGAGCAGTACTTC
. | TRBD1 | TRBJ2-2 | TRBV28 | CASSPGPWDSRGTGELFF | TGTGCCAGCAGTCCCGGGCCTTGGGACAGTCGAGGCACCGGGGAGCTGTTTTTT
few | . | TRBJ1-1 | TRBV20-1 | CSAGDHRTNTEAFF | TGCAGTGCTGGAGATCATAGAACGAACACTGAAGCTTTCTTT
few | . | TRBJ2-7 | TRBV10-3 | CATIPEAYVSYEQYF | TGTGCCACGATACCGGAGGCCTACGTCTCCTACGAGCAGTACTTC
few | TRBD2 | TRBJ2-3 | TRBV27 | CASSPWTREKGDTQYF | TGTGCCAGCAGTCCCTGGACTAGGGAAAAGGGAGATACGCAGTATTTT
many | TRBD1 | TRBJ2-7 | TRBV27 | CASSSPTGTILYEQYF | TGTGCCAGCAGTTCCCCGACAGGGACCATTCTGTACGAGCAGTACTTC
many | . | TRBJ1-2 | TRBV30 | CAWSVVLGDGYTF | TGTGCCTGGAGTGTAGTTCTTGGCGACGGCTACACCTTC
many | . | TRBJ2-2 | TRBV18 | CASSLFRVRGELFF | TGTGCCAGCTCCCTTTTCCGGGTCCGCGGTGAGCTGTTTTTT
. | . | TRBJ2-7 | TRBV12-3/TRBV12-4 | CASSYGLASDEQYF | TGTGCCAGCAGTTACGGGTTAGCTAGCGACGAGCAGTACTTC
. | . | TRBJ2-5 | TRBV29-1 | CSSNGLQETQYF | TGCAGCTCGAACGGACTACAAGAGACCCAGTACTTC
many | TRBD2 | TRBJ2-7 | TRBV7-2 | CASSWLSGSLGEQYF | TGTGCCAGCAGCTGGCTTAGCGGGAGTTTGGGCGAGCAGTACTTC
. | . | TRBJ1-1 | TRBV27 | CASSLQGIYTEAFF | TGTGCCAGCAGTTTACAAGGGATTTACACTGAAGCTTTCTTT
. | . | TRBJ2-7 | TRBV7-9 | CASSPWAGNEQYF | TGTGCCAGCAGCCCCTGGGCAGGGAACGAGCAGTACTTC
many | . | TRBJ1-5 | TRBV2 | CASMGDSNQPQHF | TGTGCCAGCATGGGAGATAGCAATCAGCCCCAGCATTTT
few | . | TRBJ1-2 | TRBV19 | CATSGAYRGYTF | TGTGCCACCTCCGGGGCCTATCGGGGCTACACCTTC
. | TRBD1 | TRBJ2-7 | TRBV7-9 | CASSLASSGTGDDEQYF | TGTGCCAGCAGCTTAGCCTCCTCCGGGACAGGGGACGACGAGCAGTACTTC
once | TRBD2 | TRBJ2-5 | TRBV20-1 | CSASEWPGLAGSETQYF | TGCAGTGCTAGTGAGTGGCCGGGACTAGCGGGATCAGAGACCCAGTACTTC
many | . | TRBJ1-1 | TRBV28 | CASSYGSLEAFF | TGTGCCAGCAGTTATGGCTCTCTTGAAGCTTTCTTT
few | TRBD2 | TRBJ2-2 | TRBV10-3 | CAITAGGTGELFF | TGTGCCATCACCGCGGGAGGGACCGGGGAGCTGTTTTTT
many | . | TRBJ1-4 | TRBV15 | CATSRDIRATNEKLFF | TGTGCCACCAGCAGAGATATTAGAGCAACTAATGAAAAACTGTTTTTT
many | TRBD1 | TRBJ1-6 | TRBV12-3/TRBV12-4 | CASSLTGGESPLHF | TGTGCCAGCAGTTTAACAGGGGGCGAATCACCCCTCCACTTT
. | TRBD2 | TRBJ2-7 | TRBV7-8 | CASSLISGRAEEQYF | TGTGCCAGCAGCTTAATTAGCGGGAGGGCGGAAGAGCAGTACTTC